This is a list of T cell receptor beta chains from one sample in a study of T cells in Graves' hyperthyroidism and ophthalmopathy. TCRdb recomputed calls from the multiplex PCR reads with MiXCR, one row per CDR3 protein. The sample carries more than 300,000 distinct CDR3 sequences, approximately 15% recorded once. The sample comprised blood. The receptors come from a woman aged 60-70 years with Graves' hyperthyroidism. The CDR3 runs from the conserved cysteine through the conserved F or W. A D gene is named only where the DNA matches it firmly. Only some rows state a clone size, as once, few, many or a class for expanded clones.

abundance | d_gene | len | j_gene | v_gene | CDR3aa | CDR3nt
many | - | 12 | TRBJ1-2 | TRBV5-1 | CASSASTAGYTF | TGCGCCAGCAGCGCGTCGACAGCTGGCTACACCTTC
many | - | 12 | TRBJ2-1 | TRBV30 | CAWSVHGQKQFF | TGTGCCTGGAGTGTACATGGCCAGAAGCAGTTCTTC
many | - | 16 | TRBJ2-1 | TRBV3-1 | CASSQSWARPYNEQFF | TGTGCCAGCAGCCAATCCTGGGCGAGACCCTACAATGAGCAGTTCTTC
- | - | 13 | TRBJ1-1 | TRBV7-2 | CASSSSEGTEAFF | TGTGCCAGCAGCTCCAGTGAGGGCACTGAAGCTTTCTTT
few | - | 13 | TRBJ1-2 | TRBV12-3/TRBV12-4 | CASRPQGSYGYTF | TGTGCCAGCAGACCACAGGGTTCCTATGGCTACACCTTC
many | - | 14 | TRBJ2-7 | TRBV2 | CASSGGLNLYEQYF | TGTGCCAGCAGTGGGGGACTGAACCTCTACGAGCAGTACTTC
many | TRBD1 | 15 | TRBJ1-2 | TRBV3-1 | CASSWGQSEPYGYTF | TGTGCCAGCAGCTGGGGACAGTCGGAACCCTATGGCTACACCTTC
many | - | 16 | TRBJ2-2 | TRBV11-3 | CASSPQGRSRSGELFF | TGTGCCAGCAGTCCTCAGGGCAGGAGTAGGTCCGGGGAGCTGTTTTTT
few | - | 15 | TRBJ2-7 | TRBV13 | CASSLELAKDYEQYF | TGTGCCAGCAGCTTAGAGCTAGCGAAAGACTACGAGCAGTACTTC
many | - | 12 | TRBJ2-3 | TRBV2 | CASGVSTDTQYF | TGTGCCAGCGGGGTGAGCACAGATACGCAGTATTTT
many | - | 15 | TRBJ2-3 | TRBV3-1 | CASSQRRGETDTQYF | TGTGCCAGCAGCCAAAGAAGAGGGGAAACAGATACGCAGTATTTT
many | - | 14 | TRBJ1-1 | TRBV2 | CASSGLTRNTEAFF | TGTGCCAGCAGTGGCCTGACACGGAACACTGAAGCTTTCTTT
many | - | 17 | TRBJ1-2 | TRBV6-1 | CASSQRVDALGNYGYTF | TGTGCCAGCAGCCAAAGGGTCGACGCTCTCGGTAACTATGGCTACACCTTC
many | - | 13 | TRBJ2-7 | TRBV20-1 | CSALGIGHLEQYF | TGCAGTGCTTTAGGAATTGGACACCTGGAGCAGTACTTC
many | - | 14 | TRBJ1-1 | TRBV5-1 | CASSLETGGTEAFF | TGCGCCAGCAGCTTGGAGACAGGAGGAACTGAAGCTTTCTTT
many | TRBD2 | 16 | TRBJ2-7 | TRBV11-3 | CASSLLKLAGDYEQYF | TGTGCCAGCAGCTTATTAAAACTAGCGGGGGACTACGAGCAGTACTTC
few | - | 16 | TRBJ1-6 | TRBV5-1 | CASSSRASKRNSPLHF | TGCGCCAGCAGCTCCCGGGCCTCCAAGAGGAATTCACCCCTCCACTTT
few | - | 14 | TRBJ1-2 | TRBV9 | CASSVRTDNYGYTF | TGTGCCAGCAGCGTGCGGACCGATAACTATGGCTACACCTTC
many | - | 14 | TRBJ2-1 | TRBV29-1 | CSVPRPLAVHEQFF | TGCAGCGTTCCCCGGCCTTTAGCAGTCCATGAGCAGTTCTTC
many | TRBD2 | 18 | TRBJ2-7 | TRBV6-1 | CASSLRLAGGPSPYEQYF | TGTGCCAGCAGTCTAAGACTAGCGGGAGGGCCTTCCCCCTACGAGCAGTACTTC
many | - | 14 | TRBJ2-3 | TRBV11-3 | CASSFSQTIDTQYF | TGTGCCAGCAGCTTTAGCCAAACTATAGATACGCAGTATTTT
once | TRBD2 | 17 | TRBJ2-3 | TRBV9 | CASSRASGRADTDTQYF | TGTGCCAGCAGCAGGGCTAGCGGGAGGGCTGACACAGATACGCAGTATTTT
once | TRBD1 | 15 | TRBJ1-2 | TRBV19 | CASIGLDRGDYGYTF | TGTGCCAGTATTGGACTTGACAGGGGGGACTATGGCTACACCTTC
many | - | 14 | TRBJ2-2 | TRBV27 | CASRVAEYTGELFF | TGTGCCAGCAGGGTAGCGGAGTACACCGGGGAGCTGTTTTTT
many | - | 16 | TRBJ2-2 | TRBV28 | CASSLFEASNTGELFF | TGTGCCAGCAGTTTATTTGAGGCATCGAACACCGGGGAGCTGTTTTTT
- | TRBD2 | 15 | TRBJ2-1 | TRBV5-6 | CVSSRTSGSYNEQFF | TGTGTCAGCAGCCGGACTAGCGGGTCCTACAATGAGCAGTTCTTC
many | TRBD1 | 15 | TRBJ1-4 | TRBV5-1 | CASSSTGASNEKLFF | TGCGCCAGCAGCTCGACAGGGGCGTCTAATGAAAAACTGTTTTTT
few | TRBD2 | 14 | TRBJ2-6 | TRBV10-2 | CAARGGNGANVLTF | TGCGCCGCCCGGGGGGGCAATGGGGCCAACGTCCTGACTTTC
many | - | 14 | TRBJ2-3 | TRBV18 | CASSPASSTDTQYF | TGTGCCAGCTCACCGGCCAGTAGCACAGATACGCAGTATTTT
many | - | 13 | TRBJ2-4 | TRBV3-1 | CASSQGDRNIQYF | TGTGCCAGCAGCCAGGGTGACAGAAACATTCAGTACTTC
- | - | 14 | TRBJ2-7 | TRBV6-1 | CASRGPRTSHEQYF | TGTGCCAGCAGGGGGCCCAGGACATCCCACGAGCAGTACTTC
many | - | 13 | TRBJ2-3 | TRBV2 | CASSSWNGDTQYF | TGTGCCAGCAGTTCGTGGAATGGAGATACGCAGTATTTT
- | TRBD1 | 17 | TRBJ2-1 | TRBV9 | CASSVVGTGLSYNEQFF | TGTGCCAGCAGCGTAGTGGGGACAGGCTTATCCTACAATGAGCAGTTCTTC
few | - | 13 | TRBJ2-1 | TRBV10-3 | CAISSDTYNEQFF | TGTGCCATCAGTTCCGACACATACAATGAGCAGTTCTTC
many | - | 14 | TRBJ2-5 | TRBV2 | CASRVAVNQETQYF | TGTGCCAGCAGAGTAGCGGTAAACCAAGAGACCCAGTACTTC
many | TRBD1 | 14 | TRBJ1-4 | TRBV3-1 | CASTPGQGFEKLFF | TGTGCCAGCACTCCGGGACAGGGGTTTGAAAAACTGTTTTTT
few | TRBD2 | 15 | TRBJ2-7 | TRBV18 | CASSQTSGTSYEQYF | TGTGCCAGCTCACAGACTAGCGGGACCTCCTACGAGCAGTACTTC
few | - | 14 | TRBJ2-1 | TRBV7-8 | CASSLAETVNEQFF | TGTGCCAGCAGCTTGGCGGAAACCGTCAATGAGCAGTTCTTC
few | - | 10 | TRBJ1-1 | TRBV29-1 | CSVDPSEAFF | TGCAGCGTTGACCCATCTGAAGCTTTCTTT
few | TRBD2 | 20 | TRBJ2-7 | TRBV25-1 | CAPVNGKWTSGRRGPYEQYF | TGTGCCCCAGTCAACGGTAAATGGACTAGCGGGAGGAGAGGCCCCTACGAGCAGTACTTC
- | - | 12 | TRBJ1-4 | TRBV27 | CASSSPGEKLLF | TGTGCCAGCAGTTCTCCAGGGGAAAAACTGCTTTTT
many | - | 15 | TRBJ2-2 | TRBV5-1 | CASSFSLANTGELFF | TGCGCCAGCAGCTTCAGTCTAGCGAACACCGGGGAGCTGTTTTTT
few | TRBD2 | 17 | TRBJ2-5 | TRBV4-1 | CASSQGLAGGPVKTQYF | TGCGCCAGCAGCCAAGGGCTAGCGGGAGGGCCGGTGAAGACCCAGTACTTC
- | - | 15 | TRBJ2-1 | TRBV24-1 | CATSPPGSSYNEQFF | TGTGCCACCAGTCCCCCAGGCAGCTCCTACAATGAGCAGTTCTTC
many | TRBD2 | 16 | TRBJ2-2 | TRBV9 | CASSPGLAGDTGELFF | TGTGCCAGCAGCCCGGGACTAGCGGGAGACACCGGGGAGCTGTTTTTT
many | TRBD1 | 13 | TRBJ2-5 | TRBV30 | CAWNSGGVETQYF | TGTGCCTGGAACTCAGGGGGCGTGGAGACCCAGTACTTC
many | - | 14 | TRBJ2-5 | TRBV2 | CASSVGQRRETQYF | TGTGCCAGCAGTGTCGGGCAGAGAAGGGAGACCCAGTACTTC